The rows below give T cell receptor beta chains drawn from one sample of a study of blood T cells in healthy people across ages. From the 5' RACE reads, TCRdb called clonotypes with MiXCR, one entry per CDR3 protein. The sample contains about 720,000 distinct CDR3 sequences, 20% to 25% of which appear only once. These data were also filed under a second study, of T cells of mothers and their children.

The specimen sequenced was blood. These receptors were obtained from a boy aged 5-17 years in good health. CDR3s include the opening cysteine and the closing phenylalanine or tryptophan. D genes are given only for firm matches. The size field is filled for only some rows; it gives once, few, many or a size class.

d_gene	v_gene	abundance	j_gene	CDR3nt	CDR3aa
TRBD1	TRBV7-2	NA	TRBJ2-5	TGTGCCAGCAGTCATGCCGGGACAGGGGGCGACGGGAAGACCCAGTACTTC	CASSHAGTGGDGKTQYF
TRBD2	TRBV5-1	NA	TRBJ2-3	TGCGCCAGCAGTTATTACGCTCAAGCAAAGCGGGGGTACACAGATACGCAGTATTTT	CASSYYAQAKRGYTDTQYF
NA	TRBV7-3	few	TRBJ2-6	TGTGCCAGCAGCTCGGACAGAGTCTCTGGGGCCAACGTCCTGACTTTC	CASSSDRVSGANVLTF
NA	TRBV28	NA	TRBJ2-7	TGTGCCAGCAGTTTATCTGGAAGCCCTCCCTACGAGCAGTACTTC	CASSLSGSPPYEQYF
TRBD1	TRBV20-1	NA	TRBJ2-5	TGCAGTGCTGACAGGGTGGTGGGGACCCAGTACTTC	CSADRVVGTQYF
NA	TRBV20-1	few	TRBJ2-1	TGCAGTGCCTCCGAGGGGGGGGAGGGCAATGAGCAGTTCTTC	CSASEGGEGNEQFF
NA	TRBV25-1	NA	TRBJ2-5	TGTGCCAGCAGTGACCGCCTCGAGACCCAGTACTTC	CASSDRLETQYF
NA	TRBV29-1	NA	TRBJ1-2	TGCAGCGTTGTTTACGACAACTATGGCTACACCTTC	CSVVYDNYGYTF
NA	TRBV5-1	NA	TRBJ2-1	TGCGCCAGCAGCTTGGCAAGGAGTGTCAGGGGGCAGTTCTTC	CASSLARSVRGQFF
NA	TRBV27	NA	TRBJ2-7	TGTGCCAGCGGAGGGCGGGACGCCTACGAGCAGTACTTC	CASGGRDAYEQYF
TRBD1	TRBV28	NA	TRBJ2-7	TGTGCCAACTCCCAGGGGGCCGCCTACGAGCAGTACTTC	CANSQGAAYEQYF
NA	TRBV30	few	TRBJ1-1	TGTGCCTGGACGGGGGGGGACACTGAAGCTTTCTTT	CAWTGGDTEAFF
TRBD1	TRBV28	few	TRBJ1-6	TGTGCCAGCAGTTCCCCCGACAGGGTGGTTTCACCCCTCCACTTT	CASSSPDRVVSPLHF
NA	TRBV6-2/TRBV6-3	NA	TRBJ2-7	TGTGCCAGCAGTTACGGGACGGAGCACTACGAGCAGTACTTC	CASSYGTEHYEQYF
TRBD1	TRBV2	NA	TRBJ1-2	TGTGCCAGCAGCGAGACCGGGACAGGGCACTATGGCTACACCTTC	CASSETGTGHYGYTF
NA	TRBV12-3/TRBV12-4	NA	TRBJ2-3	TGTGCCAGCAGTTTATATACGGGGGCTTTCACAGATACGCAGTATTTT	CASSLYTGAFTDTQYF
NA	TRBV3-1	NA	TRBJ2-7	TGTGCCAGCAGCCAAGAAGTTTGGGGGAGCGGGTACGAGCAGTACTTC	CASSQEVWGSGYEQYF
TRBD1	TRBV5-1	NA	TRBJ1-1	TGCGCCAGCAGCTACACAGGGGGCTGGAGGAACACTGAAGCTTTCTTT	CASSYTGGWRNTEAFF
NA	TRBV3-1	NA	TRBJ1-4	TGTGCCAGCAGCCAAGATCGGGGGGGTACTAATGAAAAACTGTTTTTT	CASSQDRGGTNEKLFF
TRBD2	TRBV14	few	TRBJ2-7	TGTGCCAGCAGCCAAGGCGGGGGACCAGGCACCTACGAGCAGTACTTC	CASSQGGGPGTYEQYF
TRBD1	TRBV6-2/TRBV6-3	few	TRBJ2-7	TGTGCCAGCACCGAACCTCGGGACAGGTACGAGCAGTACTTC	CASTEPRDRYEQYF
NA	TRBV7-3	NA	TRBJ2-7	TGTGCCAGCAGCTTAAGTCCTGGACCAGCCTACGAGCAGTACTTC	CASSLSPGPAYEQYF
TRBD1	TRBV28	few	TRBJ1-2	TGTGCCAGCAGTCCTGGACAGGGAGCCTCTCAGAACTATGGCTACACCTTC	CASSPGQGASQNYGYTF
NA	TRBV28	NA	TRBJ2-1	TGTGCCAGCAGTCCGCCGAGGGTGGGGTCCTACAATGAGCAGTTCTTC	CASSPPRVGSYNEQFF
NA	TRBV19	NA	TRBJ1-5	TGTGCCAGTAGCGTCCTCGGCACAGGGTTTAATCAGCCCCAGCATTTT	CASSVLGTGFNQPQHF
NA	TRBV6-2/TRBV6-3	NA	TRBJ2-5	TGTGCCAGCAGTTACGGAGTGGGAGGTGGGGAGACCCAGTACTTC	CASSYGVGGGETQYF
NA	TRBV7-6	few	TRBJ2-7	TGTGCCAGCAGCTCCAAAAGACAGTCCTACGAGCAGTACTTC	CASSSKRQSYEQYF
TRBD2	TRBV12-3/TRBV12-4	few	TRBJ2-3	TGTGCCAGCAGTAAGACCGGGACTAACACAGATACGCAGTATTTT	CASSKTGTNTDTQYF
NA	TRBV10-3	once	TRBJ2-2	TGTGACATCAATGGGGGTACGACCGGGGAGCTGTTTTTT	CDINGGTTGELFF
NA	TRBV20-1	once	TRBJ2-7	TGCAGTGCTAGGGCAAGGGAGCTAACCTCCTCCTACGTGGCAAACTACGAGCAGTACTTC	CSARARELTSSYVANYEQYF
NA	TRBV7-8	NA	TRBJ2-7	TGTGCCAGCAGCCGATTACAGGGCTCCTACGAGCAGTACTTC	CASSRLQGSYEQYF
TRBD1	TRBV28	few	TRBJ1-1	TGTGCCAGCAGTTTATCCAGGACAGGGCCTGGTGAAGCTTTCTTT	CASSLSRTGPGEAFF
TRBD2	TRBV4-2	few	TRBJ2-3	TGTGCCAGCAGCCAAGCGACTAGCCTAGATACGCAGTATTTT	CASSQATSLDTQYF
NA	TRBV5-1	NA	TRBJ2-1	TGCGCCAGCAGCTTGGACAGGGCTGGTGAGCAGTTCTTC	CASSLDRAGEQFF
NA	TRBV9	NA	TRBJ2-7	TGTGCCAGCAGCGTCGATCCCGGGTCCGAGCAGTACTTC	CASSVDPGSEQYF